This entry lists 8 T cell receptor beta chains sequenced from one sample in a study of esophageal squamous cell carcinoma under preoperative chemotherapy. Time point: before preoperative PTX-NDP chemotherapy. MiXCR, applied by TCRdb to the PCR reads, yields one record per CDR3 protein. The sample holds 10,000 to 15,000 distinct CDR3 sequences, 45% to 55% seen once. The sample here was taken from a patient given preoperative chemotherapy. The receptors were sampled from a human donor with esophageal squamous cell carcinoma. The donor label of this sample is uncertain.

This chain joins TRBV10-3 and TRBJ2-3, with a possible D match to TRBD1 (5 bases). CDR1 and CDR2 from the germline V gene are ENHRY and SYGVKD. The length of the CDR3 is 12 residues. Between the trimmed V and J ends, which lost 10 bases and 11 bases, there was a span of 19 bases. CDR3 residues: CANTPTAYEQYF. The DNA for the CDR3 is TGTGCCAACACACCGACAGCCTACGAGCAGTATTTT.

Worth noting for this clonotype: The junction does not match germline at one end; this may be a read error. This rearrangement joins TRBV6-5 to TRBJ2-1; no firm D call. Germline values: CDR1 MNHEY, CDR2 SVGAGI. The CDR3 runs 15 residues. The CDR3 DNA reads TGTGCCAGCAGTTACAAGGTCAGGTGCTCAAATGCGCAGTTCTTC. As protein: CASSYKVRCSNAQFF.

Sample share makes this clonotype medium-sized. The chain joins TRBV6-5 to TRBJ2-2; 7 positions agree with TRBD2. The V segment lost 4 bases and the J segment 2 bases; nucleotides outside the gene matches: 7. CDR3 size: 16 residues. Germline-derived CDR1 and CDR2 are MNHEY and SVGAGI. CDR3 amino acids: CASSWGGAGNTGELFF. CDR3 coding DNA: TGTGCCAGCAGTTGGGGGGGAGCGGGAAACACCGGGGAGCTGTTTTTT.

This chain links TRBV27 with TRBJ2-1; TRBD1 might be the D (5 bases). The CDR3 totals 14 residues. Germline CDR1 and CDR2: MNHEY and SMNVEV (reference sequence). V was cut by 1 base and J by 12 bases, with 16 bases left in between. The CDR3 bases are TGTGCCAGCAGTTTATTACAGGCTGGAAGTGTGCAGTTCTTC. This gives the protein CASSLLQAGSVQFF.

As regards this clonotype: A junction boundary mismatches the germline segment, possibly from a read error. The V call is TRBV6-1, the J call TRBJ2-1; D ambiguous. Germline CDR1 and CDR2: MNHNS and SASEGT. CDR3 size: 15 residues. The CDR3 region has the DNA TGTGCCAGCAGCTCCAGGTTTGTGTCCTACAATGCGCAGTTCTTC. This encodes CASSSRFVSYNAQFF.

The sample holds one count of this clonotype. One junction end does not reproduce the germline sequence, and a read error may be involved. This chain joins TRBV6-5 and TRBJ2-2, with D perhaps TRBD2 (6 bases). The germline V gene has CDR1 MNHEY and CDR2 SVGAGI. The CDR3 extends over 16 amino acids. CDR3 in DNA: TGTGCCAGCAGTTACCTGGGCGGGGTTCGCACCGGGGAGCAGTTTTTC. Translation: CASSYLGGVRTGEQFF.

In regard to this clonotype: The germline gene is not matched at one end of the junction; a read error may be the cause. V gene TRBV6-1 combines with J gene TRBJ2-1; 10 bases map to TRBD2. The CDR3 runs 15 residues. Germline V CDR1 and CDR2: MNHNS, SASEGT. The CDR3 DNA follows: TGTGCCAGCAGTGAAGGGGCTAGCGGGAGAGATGCGCAGTTCTTT. This gives the protein CASSEGASGRDAQFF.

Only one count was recorded for this clonotype. The chain recombines TRBV7-2 with TRBJ2-5, with TRBD1 identical over 9 bases. V was pared by 0 bases and J by 11 bases, with 13 bases of the junction left unmatched. The germline CDR1 and CDR2 sequences are SGHTA and FQGNSA. The CDR3 runs 16 residues. CDR3 loop: CASSLAGTGSYNEQYF. The CDR3 nucleotides are TGTGCCAGCAGCTTAGCCGGGACAGGGTCCTACAATGAGCAGTACTTC.